This T cell receptor (beta chain) was sequenced during a study of control samples from healthy donors and cancer patients. Sequenced by immunoSEQ multiplex PCR; TCRdb stores in-frame clones only, minus some. The sample carries some 110,000 clones, approximately 92% recorded once. The CDR3 runs to 18 residues. The trim removed 5 bases at V and 1 base at J, leaving 12 bases unmatched. The V gene's germline CDR1 is MDHEN and CDR2 SYDVKM. The chain links TRBV28 to TRBJ1-4, with TRBD1 matching over 8 bases. The clonotype was recovered from a woman in her forties or fifties with colorectal cancer. The sequenced material came from PBMCs. CDR3 DNA sequence: TGTGCCAGCAGTACGGACAGGGCCGGGGGTGTAACTAATGAAAAACTGTTTTTT. This codes for CASSTDRAGGVTNEKLFF.